A single sample gave rise to the 15 T cell receptor beta chains below, sequenced in a study of immune evolution from preneoplasia to lung adenocarcinoma. The data were produced by immunoSEQ multiplex PCR, yet TCRdb's version contains in-frame clones alone and is incomplete. Here the sample spans approximately 9,000 clones, roughly three quarters being singletons. The sample was FFPE minimally invasive lung adenocarcinoma tissue. The receptors derive from a donor of 70 years or more with lung adenocarcinoma.

This clone was recorded a few times. V is TRBV5-1 and J is TRBJ2-7; D remains unclear. The CDR3 is made up of 11 amino acids. The germline CDR1 and CDR2 sequences are SGHRS and YFSETQ. The V and J ends lost 4 bases and 0 bases respectively, with 2 bases between them. CDR3 sequence (DNA): TGCGCCAGCAGCAACTCCTACGAGCAGTACTTC. It codes for CASSNSYEQYF.

The chain joins TRBV4-2 to TRBJ2-7; tentatively, D is TRBD1 or TRBD2 (5 bases each). The ends were cut back, 9 bases at V and 7 bases at J, with 25 bases in the middle. The CDR3 contains 15 residues. Germline V gives CDR1 LGHNA, CDR2 YNFKEQ. The CDR3 sequence: CASRPTGTDMREQYF. CDR3 DNA: TGTGCCAGTAGACCGACCGGGACGGACATGAGGGAGCAGTACTTC.

The rearrangement links TRBV28 to TRBJ1-5; TRBD1 is a possible D gene (5 bases). CDR1 is MDHEN, CDR2 SYDVKM, per germline. Deletions cut 4 bases from V and 1 base from J, with 14 bases between. The CDR3 is made up of 16 amino acids. The CDR3 DNA follows: TGTGCCAGCAGTTCGATTAGGGGTGGGAGCAATCAGCCCCAGCATTTT. Its translation: CASSSIRGGSNQPQHF.

This clone was recorded only once. The rearrangement uses TRBV6-1 and TRBJ1-1; D is perhaps TRBD1 (6 bases). Germline CDR1 MNHNS, CDR2 SASEGT. Trimming removed 5 bases at V and 2 bases at J, with 12 bases between. The CDR3 contains 14 residues. CDR3 nucleotides: TGTGCCAGCAGTATGGACAGAGTAAACACTGAAGCTTTCTTT. It specifies CASSMDRVNTEAFF.

The chain carries TRBV2 and TRBJ1-1; D gene ambiguous. The CDR3 has 11 residues. The germline gives CDR1 SNHLY, CDR2 FYNNEI. V was shortened by 8 bases and J by 4 bases, with 8 bases between the two germline ends. CDR3 DNA sequence: TGTGCCAGCGGTCATGGCACTGAAGCTTTCTTT. As protein: CASGHGTEAFF.

This clone occurred a few times. The gene calls are TRBV6-5 and TRBJ1-2; no firm D call. Trimming left V 6 bases short and J 7 bases short, with 15 bases between. Germline V CDR1 and CDR2: MNHEY, SVGAGI. This CDR3 spans 13 amino acids. This CDR3 reads CASRADGGGGYTF. The CDR3 nucleotides are TGTGCCAGCAGGGCAGACGGAGGAGGTGGCTACACCTTC.

This clone showed up just once. The V gene is TRBV30, the J gene TRBJ1-5; D is ambiguous. Deletions cut 1 base from V and 2 bases from J, with 6 bases between. The germline V gene encodes CDR1 GTSNPN and CDR2 SVGIG (reference sequence). This CDR3 region has 13 residues. For the CDR3, the DNA is TGTGCCTGGAGTGACGGGGGCAATCAGCCCCAGCATTTT. It encodes CAWSDGGNQPQHF.

Comments on this clone: The junction does not match germline at one end; this may be a read error. The chain employs TRBV5-6 and TRBJ2-5; 9 bases map to TRBD1. The CDR3 covers 16 residues. The germline gives CDR1 SGHDT, CDR2 YYEEEE. CDR3 residues: CASSLTLTGGSSGFNF. CDR3 bases: TGTGCCAGCAGCCTAACCCTAACAGGGGGCTCTAGCGGATTCAACTTC.

The chain has TRBV19 and TRBJ1-5; TRBD1 is a possible D gene (5 bases). CDR1 and CDR2 from the germline V gene are LNHDA and SQIVND (reference sequence). This CDR3 is built from 14 residues. Trimming stripped 7 bases from V and 6 bases from J, with 16 bases between. The CDR3 DNA sequence: TGTGCCAGTAATGGGAGGGGTTTAGGTCAGCCCCAGCATTTT. Translated, it gives CASNGRGLGQPQHF.

V and J are TRBV10-3 and TRBJ1-1, with TRBD1 matching 8 bases. There are 17 residues in the CDR3. Germline assignment: CDR1 ENHRY and CDR2 SYGVKD. V trimming: 3 bases; J trimming: 0 bases; junction bases outside the gene matches: 9. The CDR3 coding sequence is TGTGCCATCAGTGACCTCCGGGACAGGACTGTGAACACTGAAGCTTTCTTT. It codes for CAISDLRDRTVNTEAFF.

V and J are TRBV19 and TRBJ1-2, with 7 bases identical to TRBD1. The CDR3 runs 15 residues. V gave up 6 bases and J gave up 2 bases; unmatched junction bases: 9. Germline loops: CDR1 LNHDA, CDR2 SQIVND (reference sequence). This chain's CDR3 is CASRPSRDRNYGYTF. Written as DNA, the CDR3 is TGTGCCAGTAGACCCAGCCGGGACAGAAACTATGGCTACACCTTC. Using reference TRBV19 and TRBJ1-2 for the parts outside the CDR3, the full variable domain is DGGITQSPKYLFRKEGQNVTLSCEQNLNHDAMYWYRQDPGQGLRLIYYSQIVNDFQKGDIAEGYSVSREKKESFPLTVTSAQKNPTAFYLCASRPSRDRNYGYTFGSGTRLTVV.

The CDR3 spells CASRDRVWPGELFF. The CDR3, as DNA: TGTGCCAGCAGGGACAGGGTGTGGCCCGGGGAGCTGTTTTTT. The chain recombines TRBV27 with TRBJ2-2; 8 bases map to TRBD1. This CDR3 region has 14 residues. V was pared by 6 bases and J by 6 bases, with 6 bases of the junction left unmatched. CDR1 is MNHEY, CDR2 SMNVEV, per germline (reference sequence).

The chain has TRBV11-2 and TRBJ2-1, with TRBD2 as a possible D gene (6 bases). Per germline, CDR1 SGHAT and CDR2 FQNNGV. Trimming took off 6 bases at V and 2 bases at J, with 14 bases between the two ends. The CDR3 spans 15 residues. The CDR3 loop reads CASSVLGRTYNEQFF. DNA for the CDR3: TGTGCCAGCAGTGTCTTGGGGAGGACCTACAATGAGCAGTTCTTC.

This sequence joins TRBV5-6 and TRBJ1-4; D unclear. Germline CDR1 is SGHDT and CDR2 is YYEEEE. The CDR3 totals 15 residues. The V and J ends lost 0 bases and 3 bases respectively, with 9 bases between them. The CDR3 DNA sequence: TGTGCCAGCAGCTTGGAAGCGGTGGCTAATGAAAAACTGTTTTTT. Translation gives CASSLEAVANEKLFF.

This clone appeared a single time. The chain recombines TRBV19 with TRBJ1-1; TRBD1 matches 8 bases. V dropped 7 bases and J dropped 5; count of bases not matched to a gene: 9. Germline V gives CDR1 LNHDA, CDR2 SQIVND (reference sequence). This CDR3 is built from 14 residues. CDR3 sequence reads: CASTRGQGWTEAFF. CDR3 nucleotide sequence: TGTGCCAGTACCCGCGGACAGGGATGGACTGAAGCTTTCTTT.